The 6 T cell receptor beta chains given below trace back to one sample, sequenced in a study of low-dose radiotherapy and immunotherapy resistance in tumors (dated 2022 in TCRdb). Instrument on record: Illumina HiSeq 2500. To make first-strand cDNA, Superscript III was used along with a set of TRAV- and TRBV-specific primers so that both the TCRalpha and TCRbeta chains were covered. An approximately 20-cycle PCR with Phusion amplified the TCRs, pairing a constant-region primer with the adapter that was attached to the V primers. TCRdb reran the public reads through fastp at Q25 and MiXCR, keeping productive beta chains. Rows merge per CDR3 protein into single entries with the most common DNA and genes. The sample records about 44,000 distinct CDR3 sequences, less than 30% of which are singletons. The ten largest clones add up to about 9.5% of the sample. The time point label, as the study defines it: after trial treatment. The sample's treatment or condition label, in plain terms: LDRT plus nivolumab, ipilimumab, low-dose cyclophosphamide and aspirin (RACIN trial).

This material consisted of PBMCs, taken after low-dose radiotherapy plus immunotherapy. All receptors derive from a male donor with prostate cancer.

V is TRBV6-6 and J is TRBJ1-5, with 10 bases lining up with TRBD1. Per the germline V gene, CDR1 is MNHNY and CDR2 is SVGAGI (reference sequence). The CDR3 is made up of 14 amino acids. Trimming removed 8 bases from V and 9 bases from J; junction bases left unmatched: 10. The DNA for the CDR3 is TGTGCCAGCTCCCCTCCGGGACAGGGGACGCCCCAGCATTTT. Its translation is CASSPPGQGTPQHF.

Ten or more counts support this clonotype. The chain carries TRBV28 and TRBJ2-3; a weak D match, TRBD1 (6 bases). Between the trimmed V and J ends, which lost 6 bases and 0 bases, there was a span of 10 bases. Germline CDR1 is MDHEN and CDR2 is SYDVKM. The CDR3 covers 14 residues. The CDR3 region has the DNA TGTGCCAGCAGCGAGGACAGTAGCACAGATACGCAGTATTTT. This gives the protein CASSEDSSTDTQYF.

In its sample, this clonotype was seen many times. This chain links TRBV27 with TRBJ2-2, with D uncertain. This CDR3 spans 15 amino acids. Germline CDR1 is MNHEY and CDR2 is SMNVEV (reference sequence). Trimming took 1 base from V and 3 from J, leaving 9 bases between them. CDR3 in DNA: TGTGCCAGCAGTTTATTCGGACCCTACACCGGGGAGCTGTTTTTT. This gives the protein CASSLFGPYTGELFF.

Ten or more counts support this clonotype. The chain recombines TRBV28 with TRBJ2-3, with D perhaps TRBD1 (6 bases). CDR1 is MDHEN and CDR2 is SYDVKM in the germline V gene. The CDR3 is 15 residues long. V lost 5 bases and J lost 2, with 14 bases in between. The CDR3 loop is CASSDPGAHTDTQYF. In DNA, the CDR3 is TGTGCCAGCAGTGACCCAGGGGCTCACACAGATACGCAGTATTTT. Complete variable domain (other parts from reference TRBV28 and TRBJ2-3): DVKVTQSSRYLVKRTGEKVFLECVQDMDHENMFWYRQDPGLGLRLIYFSYDVKMKEKGDIPEGYSVSREKKERFSLILESASTNQTSMYLCASSDPGAHTDTQYFGPGTRLTVL.

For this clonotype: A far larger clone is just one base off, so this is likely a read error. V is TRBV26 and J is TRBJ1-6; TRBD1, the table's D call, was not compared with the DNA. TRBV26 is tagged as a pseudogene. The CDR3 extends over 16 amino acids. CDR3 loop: CTSSSGLKDTNSPLHF. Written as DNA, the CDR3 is TGTACCAGCAGTTCAGGTCTCAAGGACACCAATTCACCCCTCCACTTT.

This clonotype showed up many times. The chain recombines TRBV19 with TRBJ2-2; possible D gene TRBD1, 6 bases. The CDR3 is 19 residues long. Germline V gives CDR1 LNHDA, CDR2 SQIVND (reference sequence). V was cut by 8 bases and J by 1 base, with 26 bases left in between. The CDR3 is CASRTRPENRELNTGELFF. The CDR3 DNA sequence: TGTGCCAGTCGTACCCGGCCCGAGAACAGGGAGCTGAACACCGGGGAGCTGTTTTTT.